The rows below give T cell receptor beta chains drawn from one sample of a study of cytomegalovirus exposure and HLA in healthy donors. TCRdb keeps only in-frame clones here, not all; method: immunoSEQ multiplex PCR. This sample contains fewer than 150,000 clones. The specimen was PBMCs. These receptors were collected from a man aged 35-49 years in good health and CMV-seronegative. The conserved cysteine and the conserved F or W are not part of the CDR3 here.

>TRBV10-3|TRBJ2-1
AISATSGGANEQF
>TRBV4-3|TRBJ2-7
ASSQEVGGYEQY
>TRBV28|TRBJ2-1
ASSFWEGRGGRSYNEQF
>TRBV28|TRBJ1-2
ASSLRQGGYT
>TRBV7-3|TRBJ1-1
ASSLNLQANTEAF
>TRBV5-1|TRBJ2-5
ASSQGQGIETQY
>TRBV7-2|TRBJ2-5
ASSSPRGAWETQY
>TRBV11-2|TRBJ1-1
ASSFGTGGKTEAF
>TRBV10-3|TRBJ2-1
AISESGTSGGPYNEQF
>TRBV7-2|TRBJ1-5
ASSSSLNSRQPQH
>TRBV6-1|TRBJ2-1
ASSTDRGSYNEQF
>TRBV7-9|TRBJ1-1
ASNLQGAMNTEAF
>TRBV7-2|TRBJ1-5
ASSFPGHQPQH
>TRBV7-2|TRBJ1-2
ASSLNRGGYGYT
>TRBV18|TRBJ2-5
ASSPRQGRETQY
>TRBV5-3|TRBJ2-1
ARAGGEQF
>TRBV5-1|TRBJ2-3
ASSHDRGPDTQY
>TRBV19|TRBJ2-4
ASRAGGEWIQY
>TRBV27|TRBJ1-5
ASRPTGGAWNQPQH
>TRBV13|TRBJ1-2
ASRQPFNYGYT
>TRBV19|TRBJ2-2
ASSPQGTGELF
>TRBV10-3|TRBJ1-2
AIRDTSNYGYT
>TRBV7-9|TRBJ1-6
ASSPEVKSPLH
>TRBV6-6|TRBJ1-4
ASSPTQGGTNEKLF
>TRBV11-2|TRBJ1-3
ASGLRADSTGNTIY
>TRBV15|TRBJ1-1
ATSRGPGNTEAF
>TRBV9|TRBJ1-2
ASSKGGASYGYT
>TRBV9|TRBJ1-6
ASSVEAHEDSPLH
>TRBV19|TRBJ2-7
ASSIPGQGRYEQY